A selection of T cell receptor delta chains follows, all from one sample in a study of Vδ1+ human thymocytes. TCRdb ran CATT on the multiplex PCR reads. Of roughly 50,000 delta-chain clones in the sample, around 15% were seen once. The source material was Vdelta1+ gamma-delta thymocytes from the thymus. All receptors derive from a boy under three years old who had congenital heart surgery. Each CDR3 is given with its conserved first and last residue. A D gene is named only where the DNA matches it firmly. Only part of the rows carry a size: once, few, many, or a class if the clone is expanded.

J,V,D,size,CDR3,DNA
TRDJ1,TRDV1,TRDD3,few,CALGDLRGVLGIPTYTDKLIF,TGTGCTCTTGGGGATCTGAGGGGAGTACTGGGGATCCCGACGTACACCGATAAACTCATCTTT
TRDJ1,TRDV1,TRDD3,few,CALGDPRSDPWGIRDKLIF,TGTGCTCTTGGGGACCCCAGATCGGACCCGTGGGGGATACGCGATAAACTCATCTTT
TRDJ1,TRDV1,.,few,CALGELNPTDGGDDVDKLIF,TGTGCTCTTGGGGAACTAAATCCTACAGATGGGGGGGATGACGTCGATAAACTCATCTTT
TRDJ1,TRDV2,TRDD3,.,CAWPHLFSLGDTLGPDKLIF,TGTGCCTGGCCCCACCTTTTCTCCCTGGGGGATACGCTAGGACCCGATAAACTCATCTTT
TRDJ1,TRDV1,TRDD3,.,CALGELVPWGIRGRTDKLIF,TGTGCTCTTGGGGAACTGGTTCCCTGGGGGATACGGGGGAGGACCGATAAACTCATCTTT
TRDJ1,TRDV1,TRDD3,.,CALGEIPLWFRTGGSSYTDKLIF,TGTGCTCTTGGGGAAATTCCCCTGTGGTTCCGCACTGGGGGATCGTCGTACACCGATAAACTCATCTTT
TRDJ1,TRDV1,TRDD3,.,CALGEVYLRDWGILPGTDKLIF,TGTGCTCTTGGGGAAGTCTACCTACGTGACTGGGGGATCCTCCCGGGGACCGATAAACTCATCTTT
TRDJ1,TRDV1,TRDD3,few,CALGEPILLHWGPTYTDKLIF,TGTGCTCTTGGGGAGCCGATACTACTGCACTGGGGGCCAACGTACACCGATAAACTCATCTTT
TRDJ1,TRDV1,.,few,CALGELVLVGYDADKLIF,TGTGCTCTTGGGGAACTTGTGCTAGTGGGATATGACGCCGATAAACTCATCTTT
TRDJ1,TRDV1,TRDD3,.,CALGKSPVTGGSVTDKLIF,TGTGCTCTTGGGAAGTCTCCCGTTACTGGGGGGTCAGTCACCGATAAACTCATCTTT
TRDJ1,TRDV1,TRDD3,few,CALGPHWGYIEKLIF,TGTGCTCTTGGGCCACACTGGGGGTACATAGAAAAACTCATCTTT
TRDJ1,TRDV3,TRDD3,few,CALGIPFELGDTLYTDKLIF,TGTGCCTTAGGGATTCCTTTCGAACTGGGGGATACTCTCTACACCGATAAACTCATCTTT
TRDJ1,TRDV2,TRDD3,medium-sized,CACEKLGDIPDKLIF,TGTGCCTGTGAGAAACTGGGGGATATCCCCGATAAACTCATCTTT
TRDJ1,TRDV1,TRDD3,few,CALGGRFFMGDPKYTDKLIF,TGTGCTCTTGGGGGCCGATTCTTCATGGGGGATCCAAAGTACACCGATAAACTCATCTTT
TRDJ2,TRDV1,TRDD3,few,CALGGSRLRRPRLGDTITAQLFF,TGTGCTCTTGGGGGCTCACGGTTAAGGCGGCCCCGGCTGGGGGATACTATTACAGCACAACTCTTCTTT
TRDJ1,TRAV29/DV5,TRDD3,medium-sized,CAASDGHYWGIRDRDKLIF,TGTGCAGCAAGCGACGGACATTACTGGGGGATACGTGACAGGGATAAACTCATCTTT
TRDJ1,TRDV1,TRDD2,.,CALGRPSYGGRGYAPDKLIF,TGTGCTCTTGGGAGACCTTCCTACGGCGGTAGGGGGTACGCTCCCGATAAACTCATCTTT
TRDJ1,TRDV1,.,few,CALGELVWRDDKLIF,TGTGCTCTTGGGGAACTTGTCTGGCGAGACGATAAACTCATCTTT
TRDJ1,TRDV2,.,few,CACGGGPGADKLIF,TGTGCCTGTGGCGGGGGCCCGGGCGCCGATAAACTCATCTTT
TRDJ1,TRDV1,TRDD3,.,CALGERLPWGVRSDKLIF,TGTGCTCTTGGGGAACGTCTCCCCTGGGGGGTACGTTCCGATAAACTCATCTTT
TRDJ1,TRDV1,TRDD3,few,CALGEPLPPRYWGIATYTDKLIF,TGTGCTCTTGGGGAACCCCTCCCTCCTCGGTACTGGGGGATTGCCACGTACACCGATAAACTCATCTTT
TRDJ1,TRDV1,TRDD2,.,CALGALPTDLGSPYTDKLIF,TGTGCTCTTGGGGCCCTTCCTACGGACCTGGGGAGCCCGTACACCGATAAACTCATCTTT
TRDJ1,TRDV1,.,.,CALGDTFPYLPGNPGDTDKLIF,TGTGCTCTTGGGGATACATTCCCATACCTACCTGGGAACCCTGGGGACACCGATAAACTCATCTTT
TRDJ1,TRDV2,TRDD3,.,CACDAPLNGYWGKMYTDKLIF,TGTGCCTGTGACGCACCCTTAAACGGCTACTGGGGGAAAATGTACACCGATAAACTCATCTTT
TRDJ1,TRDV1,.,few,CALGEQRRREGGELIF,TGTGCTCTTGGGGAACAAAGGCGTCGTGAGGGGGGGGAACTCATCTTT
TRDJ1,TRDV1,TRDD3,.,CALGVKSGGYDKLIF,TGTGCTCTTGGGGTTAAATCTGGGGGATACGATAAACTCATCTTT
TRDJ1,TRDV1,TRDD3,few,CALGGPSPYWGIRKLIF,TGTGCTCTTGGGGGACCATCCCCTTACTGGGGGATACGAAAACTCATCTTT
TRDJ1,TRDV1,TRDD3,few,CALGPALLGDTRGDKLIF,TGTGCTCTTGGGCCCGCCCTTCTGGGGGATACCAGGGGCGATAAACTCATCTTT
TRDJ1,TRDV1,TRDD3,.,CALGEYPPLFGSLGEGELIF,TGTGCTCTTGGGGAATACCCCCCTCTATTCGGATCACTGGGGGAAGGGGAGCTCATCTTT
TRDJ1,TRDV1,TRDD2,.,CALGELSLVPTTDKLIF,TGTGCTCTTGGGGAACTAAGCCTCGTTCCTACGACCGATAAACTCATCTTT
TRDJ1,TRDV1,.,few,CALGGSHRGLTDKLIF,TGTGCTCTTGGGGGTTCCCACCGGGGGCTAACCGATAAACTCATCTTT
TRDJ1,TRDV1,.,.,CALGELRVTILGDKLIF,TGTGCTCTTGGGGAACTTCGGGTGACCATTTTGGGCGATAAACTCATCTTT
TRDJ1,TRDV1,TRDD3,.,CALGERIFPAGRLLGDQGKLIF,TGTGCTCTTGGGGAACGAATCTTTCCTGCCGGACGTCTACTGGGGGATCAGGGTAAACTCATCTTT
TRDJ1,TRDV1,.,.,CALGVHSRLTMPAWITDKLIF,TGTGCTCTTGGGGTCCACAGTCGTCTTACGATGCCCGCCTGGATAACCGATAAACTCATCTTT
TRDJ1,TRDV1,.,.,CALGERTSLLGYTDKLIF,TGTGCTCTTGGGGAACGAACCTCCCTACTGGGCTACACCGATAAACTCATCTTT
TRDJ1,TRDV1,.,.,CALGEPSRAWGAYTDKLIF,TGTGCTCTTGGGGAACCTTCACGTGCTTGGGGTGCGTACACCGATAAACTCATCTTT
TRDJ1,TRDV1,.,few,CALGACLLTDKLIF,TGTGCTCTTGGGGCCTGCCTACTGACCGATAAACTCATCTTT
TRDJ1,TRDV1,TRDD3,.,CALGELVGSDCTGGWGKLIF,TGTGCTCTCGGGGAACTAGTAGGAAGTGATTGTACTGGGGGATGGGGTAAACTCATCTTT
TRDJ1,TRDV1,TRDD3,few,CALGDYIPGGTDKLIF,TGTGCTCTTGGGGACTACATCCCTGGGGGCACCGATAAACTCATCTTT
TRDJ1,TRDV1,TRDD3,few,CALGELKLHPWGMKLIF,TGTGCTCTTGGGGAACTGAAACTACATCCCTGGGGGATGAAACTCATCTTT
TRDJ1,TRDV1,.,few,CALGDQRYPHGFKLIF,TGTGCTCTTGGGGATCAACGGTACCCTCACGGATTTAAACTCATCTTT
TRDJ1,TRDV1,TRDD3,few,CALGDPAFPWGIRTLYTDKLIF,TGTGCTCTTGGGGATCCGGCCTTCCCCTGGGGGATACGCACTTTATACACCGATAAACTCATCTTT